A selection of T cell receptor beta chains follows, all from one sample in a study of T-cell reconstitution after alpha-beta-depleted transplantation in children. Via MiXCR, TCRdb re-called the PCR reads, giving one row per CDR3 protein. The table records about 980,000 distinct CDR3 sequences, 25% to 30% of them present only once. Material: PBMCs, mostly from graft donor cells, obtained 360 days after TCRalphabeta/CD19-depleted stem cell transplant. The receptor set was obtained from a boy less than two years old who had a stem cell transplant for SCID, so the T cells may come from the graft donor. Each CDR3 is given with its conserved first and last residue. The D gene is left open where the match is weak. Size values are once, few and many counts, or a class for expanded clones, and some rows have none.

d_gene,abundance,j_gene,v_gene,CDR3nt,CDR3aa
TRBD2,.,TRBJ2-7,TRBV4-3,TGCGCCAGCAGCCAAGAAGATAGCGGGGCTTATGAGCAGTACTTC,CASSQEDSGAYEQYF
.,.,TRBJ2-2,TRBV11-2,TGTGCCAGCAGCTTACGATACGGGGGCCGCACCGGGGAGCTGTTTTTT,CASSLRYGGRTGELFF
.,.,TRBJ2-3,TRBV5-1,TGCGCCAGCAGCACTTCCCATTTGGGGGGCTTAGGGACGAAGCTGGATACGCAGTATTTT,CASSTSHLGGLGTKLDTQYF
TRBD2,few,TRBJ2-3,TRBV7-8,TGTGCCAGCAGCACCAGCGGGGGCCTTAGCACAGATACGCAGTATTTT,CASSTSGGLSTDTQYF
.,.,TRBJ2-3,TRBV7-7,TGTGCCAGCAGCTCCGCGGCGGGAGATACGCAGTATTTT,CASSSAAGDTQYF
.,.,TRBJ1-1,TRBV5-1,TGCGCCAGCAGCTCCTCCGGACCGACAGTGAACACTGAAGCTTTCTTT,CASSSSGPTVNTEAFF
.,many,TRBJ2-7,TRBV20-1,TGCAGTGCGGGTAAGGGATCCTACGAGCAGTACTTC,CSAGKGSYEQYF
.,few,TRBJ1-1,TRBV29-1,TGCAGCGTTGCGGGGGGGCTAACAACTGAAGCTTTCTTT,CSVAGGLTTEAFF
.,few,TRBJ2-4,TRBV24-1,TGTGCCACCAGTGATCCTCCACTGCCCATTCAGTACTTC,CATSDPPLPIQYF
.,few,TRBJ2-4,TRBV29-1,TGCAGCGTCGGAGGGGTACTAGCCAAAAACATTCAGTACTTC,CSVGGVLAKNIQYF